The 30 T cell receptor beta chains below come from one sample, sequenced in a study of CD8+ T cells in alopecia areata. Following extraction, RNA underwent reverse transcription to cDNA, which served as the sequencing template. Here immunoSEQ multiplex PCR was the method, and the copy in TCRdb shows in-frame clones only, minus some. The data contain 120,000 to 150,000 clones, less than 65% of them singletons. Input material: CD8+ T cells sorted from blood. The source of these receptors is a human donor in good health.

This clone has more than one count but fewer than ten. The rearrangement joins TRBV27 to TRBJ2-2; D is perhaps TRBD2 (6 bases). Deletions cut 6 bases from V and 6 bases from J, with 17 bases between. Germline CDR1 is MNHEY and CDR2 is SMNVEV (reference sequence). The CDR3 consists of 15 residues. The CDR3 loop is CASRWTGLSAGELFF. The CDR3 bases are TGTGCCAGCAGATGGACGGGACTCTCGGCCGGGGAGCTGTTTTTT.

The V call is TRBV20-1, the J call TRBJ1-5; D is undetermined. The CDR3 loop spans 11 amino acids. Trimming left V 6 bases short and J 6 bases short, with 9 bases between. Germline CDR1 DFQATT, CDR2 SNEGSKA (reference sequence). The CDR3 region has the DNA TGCAGTGCCGCAACCCCTCAGCCCCAGCATTTT. The encoded protein is CSAATPQPQHF.

Only a few counts were recorded for this clone. The V call is TRBV2, the J call TRBJ2-2; TRBD2 matches 7 bases. Germline loops: CDR1 SNHLY, CDR2 FYNNEI. The CDR3 loop spans 14 amino acids. After removal of 10 bases from V and 6 bases from J, the junction contained 11 bases not matched to a gene. This chain's CDR3 is CAKRAGVHPGELFF. The CDR3, as DNA: TGTGCCAAGCGGGCGGGAGTTCATCCCGGGGAGCTGTTTTTT.

The gene calls are TRBV5-1 and TRBJ2-7, with D tentatively TRBD1 (6 bases). Germline V CDR1 and CDR2: SGHRS, YFSETQ. The CDR3 contains 13 residues. The V end lost 6 bases, the J end lost 1 base, and 11 bases lay between the germline ends. In DNA form, the CDR3 reads TGCGCCAGCACGAGAGGGGGATCCTACGAGCAGTACTTC. It codes for CASTRGGSYEQYF.

This clone has a handful of counts. The chain uses TRBV29-1 and TRBJ2-1, with no clear D. The CDR3 loop spans 11 amino acids. Per the germline V gene, CDR1 is SQVTM and CDR2 is ANQGSEA. Between the trimmed V and J ends, which lost 4 bases and 10 bases, there was a span of 11 bases. The CDR3 DNA is TGCAGCGTTGTTTCCGGGTACGAGCAGTTCTTC. This encodes CSVVSGYEQFF.

V and J are TRBV5-6 and TRBJ2-7; 7 bases map to TRBD2. V shed 5 bases, J shed 4 bases, and the junction held 12 bases outside the gene matches. The CDR3 contains 15 residues. CDR1 and CDR2 (germline): SGHDT, YYEEEE. The DNA for the CDR3 is TGTGCCAGCAGGACCTTAGCGGGCCGGCATTACGAGCAGTACTTC. Translated: CASRTLAGRHYEQYF.

The rearrangement joins TRBV4-1 to TRBJ2-7, with a weak D call TRBD2 (6 bases). CDR3 length: 14 amino acids. Germline V gives CDR1 MGHRA, CDR2 YSYEKL. V dropped 0 bases and J dropped 7 bases, with 13 bases sitting between them. CDR3 coding DNA: TGCGCCAGCAGCCAAGAACCAGGGACTCGGGAGCAGTACTTC. Its protein product is CASSQEPGTREQYF.

The V call is TRBV9, the J call TRBJ2-5; 14 bases map to TRBD2. Per the germline V gene, CDR1 is SGDLS and CDR2 is YYNGEE. The CDR3 is made up of 16 amino acids. V trimming: 3 bases; J trimming: 5 bases; junction bases outside the gene matches: 6. The CDR3 region has the DNA TGTGCCAGCAGCGACAGACTAGCGGGAGGGTGGGAGACCCAGTACTTC. This codes for CASSDRLAGGWETQYF.

The V and J genes are TRBV5-5 and TRBJ2-1; D remains unclear. The CDR3 spans 11 residues. V was clipped by 7 bases and J by 4 bases, with 6 bases between them. Germline lookup yields CDR1 SGHKS and CDR2 YYEKEE (reference sequence). The chain's CDR3 is CASYQYNEQFF. The CDR3 nucleotides read TGTGCCAGCTACCAGTACAATGAGCAGTTCTTC.

The V gene is TRBV5-1, the J gene TRBJ2-7, with D hard to call. Germline V CDR1 and CDR2: SGHRS, YFSETQ. The CDR3 length is 15 residues. V dropped 2 bases and J dropped 0 bases, with 12 bases sitting between them. The CDR3 sequence is CASSLTLLYSYEQYF. The CDR3 bases are TGCGCCAGCAGCTTAACGCTCTTATACTCCTACGAGCAGTACTTC.

The V gene is TRBV2, the J gene TRBJ2-3; 9 nucleotides line up with TRBD2. V was clipped by 6 bases and J by 4 bases; unmatched bases: 2. The CDR3 covers 13 residues. The germline V gene has CDR1 SNHLY and CDR2 FYNNEI. CDR3: CASRREGPDTQYF. Written as DNA, the CDR3 is TGTGCCAGCAGGCGGGAGGGCCCAGATACGCAGTATTTT.

This clone was counted only a few times. The CDR3 bases are TGTGCCAGTAGAGGGACAGGAGATCAGCCCCAGCATTTT. Protein: CASRGTGDQPQHF. The chain has TRBV19 and TRBJ1-5; 8 bases fit TRBD1. V was clipped by 6 bases and J by 5 bases; unmatched bases: 3. Germline V lookup: CDR1 LNHDA, CDR2 SQIVND (reference sequence). The CDR3 is 13 residues long. The variable domain in full, with the rest retrieved from reference TRBV19 and TRBJ1-5, is DGGITQSPKYLFRKEGQNVTLSCEQNLNHDAMYWYRQDPGQGLRLIYYSQIVNDFQKGDIAEGYSVSREKKESFPLTVTSAQKNPTAFYLCASRGTGDQPQHFGDGTRLSIL.

The DNA for the CDR3 is TGCAGCGTTGGCGAAGGACAGGGGGCATTCTACAATGAGCAGTTCTTC. Translation: CSVGEGQGAFYNEQFF. V is TRBV29-1 and J is TRBJ2-1; 11 nucleotides align to TRBD1. CDR3 length: 16 amino acids. Germline-derived CDR1 and CDR2 are SQVTM and ANQGSEA. With 4 bases clipped from V and 3 bases from J, the junction kept 8 bases outside the gene matches.

The CDR3 DNA sequence: TGTGCCAGCAGCTTTTCGGGACATTTGAACACTGAAGCTTTCTTT. It yields the protein CASSFSGHLNTEAFF. The genes are TRBV7-9 and TRBJ1-1; D is possibly TRBD1 (6 bases). The CDR3 runs 15 residues. V was cut by 3 bases and J by 0 bases, with 11 bases left in between. From germline, CDR1 is SEHNR and CDR2 FQNEAQ (reference sequence).

The chain combines TRBV4-1 with TRBJ1-3, with TRBD1 as a possible D gene (5 bases). Trimming cost V 2 bases and J 10 bases, with 12 bases left between them. The CDR3 covers 13 residues. CDR1 is MGHRA and CDR2 is YSYEKL in the germline V gene. In nucleotides, the CDR3 is TGCGCCAGCAGCCAACGGGGGATTGATACCATATATTTT. It specifies CASSQRGIDTIYF.

CDR3 loop: CASSLEGQKNGYTF. CDR3 bases: TGTGCCAGCAGCTTAGAGGGACAGAAGAATGGCTACACCTTC. This sequence joins TRBV7-9 and TRBJ1-2, with TRBD1 identical over 7 bases. Germline CDR1 and CDR2: SEHNR and FQNEAQ (reference sequence). This CDR3 spans 14 amino acids. J gave up 6 bases and V 1 base, and 5 bases lay outside the gene matches.

V usage is TRBV4-1 and J usage is TRBJ2-5; D is unclear. The V gene lost 1 base and the J gene lost 4 bases, with 10 bases spanning the gap. The CDR3 consists of 14 residues. Germline V gene lookup returns CDR1 MGHRA and CDR2 YSYEKL. The CDR3 DNA reads as TGCGCCAGCAGCCAAGTTGCGGTAGCAGAGACCCAGTACTTC. Protein: CASSQVAVAETQYF.

A note on this clone: Other DNA sequences within the sample encode an identical CDR3. V gene TRBV5-1 combines with J gene TRBJ2-7; D is unclear. Germline V gives CDR1 SGHRS, CDR2 YFSETQ. The CDR3 totals 13 residues. Trimming pared 0 bases from V and 0 bases from J, leaving 4 bases between. CDR3 residues: CASSLVGSYEQYF. The CDR3 coding sequence is TGCGCCAGCAGCTTGGTGGGCTCCTACGAGCAGTACTTC.

V and J are TRBV7-9 and TRBJ2-1; maybe TRBD2 (6 bases). Trimming left V 10 bases short and J 2 bases short, with 12 bases between. Germline loops: CDR1 SEHNR, CDR2 FQNEAQ (reference sequence). The CDR3 is 13 residues long. CDR3 sequence (DNA): TGTGCCACTCGGGAGAAGGCCTACAATGAGCAGTTCTTC. Translation gives CATREKAYNEQFF.

This clone was counted a few times. The chain employs TRBV27 and TRBJ2-3; 7 positions match TRBD2. This CDR3 contains 15 residues. Germline trimming cut 1 base from V and 3 bases from J; bases unmatched to any gene: 4. Germline lookup yields CDR1 MNHEY and CDR2 SMNVEV (reference sequence). CDR3 in amino acids: CASSLLRELTDTQYF. The CDR3 bases are TGTGCCAGCAGTTTATTGCGGGAGTTGACAGATACGCAGTATTTT.

This sequence joins TRBV6-5 and TRBJ2-5; 7 positions agree with TRBD1. The CDR3 consists of 15 residues. Germline V gives CDR1 MNHEY, CDR2 SVGAGI. V shed 8 bases and J 0 bases; nucleotides not matched to a gene: 9. The CDR3 region has the DNA TGTGCCAGCCAAAGACAGGGATTGTACCAAGAGACCCAGTACTTC. This gives the protein CASQRQGLYQETQYF.

This clone has only a few counts. The CDR3 loop is CSVTGLAGGGYNEQFF. The CDR3 coding sequence is TGCAGCGTTACAGGACTAGCGGGGGGCGGGTACAATGAGCAGTTCTTC. The rearrangement joins TRBV29-1 to TRBJ2-1, with 14 bases matching TRBD2. The ends lost 5 bases at V and 4 bases at J; junction bases unmatched: 7. Germline CDR1 and CDR2: SQVTM and ANQGSEA. CDR3 length: 16 amino acids.

This clone occurred a few times. This chain uses TRBV29-1 with TRBJ2-1, with 8 bases fitting TRBD2. Looked up from germline, CDR1 is SQVTM and CDR2 is ANQGSEA. The V gene end was trimmed by 7 bases and the J gene end by 4 bases; junction bases not matched to a gene: 9. The CDR3 spans 14 residues. For the CDR3, the DNA is TGCAGCGCTGCCGGGACTAGTGAGTACAATGAGCAGTTCTTC. As protein: CSAAGTSEYNEQFF.

V usage is TRBV11-2 and J usage is TRBJ2-7, with D unresolved. Germline V gene data show CDR1 as SGHAT and CDR2 as FQNNGV. The length of the CDR3 is 15 residues. V was clipped by 5 bases and J by 5 bases, with 19 bases between them. The CDR3 DNA reads as TGTGCCAGCAGCACGAACATGCCATGGGATCACGAGCAGTACTTC. It is translated as CASSTNMPWDHEQYF.

The sample holds many counts of this clone. The chain carries TRBV11-1 and TRBJ1-2, with 10 positions matching TRBD1. This CDR3 region has 15 residues. After removal of 5 bases from V and 5 bases from J, the junction contained 8 bases not matched to a gene. Germline V CDR1 and CDR2: SGHAT, FQDESV (reference sequence). In nucleotides, the CDR3 is TGTGCCAGCAGCCCTAGACAGGGGGCACCGTATGGCTACACCTTC. The encoded protein is CASSPRQGAPYGYTF.

The CDR3 nucleotides read TGCAGCGTTCTTATCAGGGATGGCTACACCTTC. Translating gives CSVLIRDGYTF. The rearrangement joins TRBV29-1 to TRBJ1-2; D might be TRBD1 (5 bases). V was clipped by 5 bases and J by 6 bases, with 10 bases between them. There are 11 residues in the CDR3. Per germline, CDR1 SQVTM and CDR2 ANQGSEA.

The rearrangement uses TRBV7-8 and TRBJ2-2; D possibly uses TRBD1 or TRBD2 (6 bases each). This CDR3 is 16 amino acids long. Trimming pared 5 bases from V and 3 bases from J, leaving 16 bases between. Germline values: CDR1 SGHVS, CDR2 FQNEAQ. The CDR3 spells CASSQFWGADTGELFF. The CDR3 DNA reads TGTGCCAGCAGCCAGTTTTGGGGGGCGGACACCGGGGAGCTGTTTTTT.

The rearrangement uses TRBV9 and TRBJ2-7; D gene ambiguous. The CDR3 spans 14 residues. V dropped 4 bases and J dropped 1 base, with 12 bases sitting between them. In germline, CDR1 is SGDLS, CDR2 YYNGEE. CDR3 residues: CASSPLVSSYEQYF. The CDR3 nucleotides read TGTGCCAGCAGCCCCCTTGTTAGTTCCTACGAGCAGTACTTC.

In its sample, this clone was seen a few times. The chain couples TRBV21-1 to TRBJ2-1; TRBD1, the table's D call, was not compared with the DNA. TRBV21-1 is assigned pseudogene status. There are 12 residues in the CDR3. The CDR3 DNA reads as TGCTGCTCCGGGGACAGCCCCGGTGAGCAGTTCTTC. It specifies CCSGDSPGEQFF.

CDR3 protein: CASRVRDRGTEAFF. The CDR3 nucleotides read TGTGCCAGCAGAGTCCGGGACAGGGGTACTGAAGCTTTCTTT. The rearrangement links TRBV6-1 to TRBJ1-1; 10 nucleotides match TRBD1. The CDR3 consists of 14 residues. The trim removed 6 bases at V and 5 bases at J, leaving 6 bases unmatched. In germline, CDR1 is MNHNS, CDR2 SASEGT.